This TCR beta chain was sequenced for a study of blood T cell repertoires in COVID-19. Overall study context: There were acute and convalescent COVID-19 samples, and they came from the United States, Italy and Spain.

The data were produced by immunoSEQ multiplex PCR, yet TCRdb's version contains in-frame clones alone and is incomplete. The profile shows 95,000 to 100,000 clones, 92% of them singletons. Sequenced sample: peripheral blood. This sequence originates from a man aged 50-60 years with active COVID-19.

The CDR3 reads CASSLAGQGDYEQYF. The CDR3 coding sequence is TGCGCCAGCAGCTTGGCCGGTCAGGGCGACTACGAGCAGTACTTC. This sequence joins TRBV5-1 and TRBJ2-7; TRBD1 is a possible D gene (5 bases). Trimming left V 0 bases short and J 3 bases short, with 13 bases between. The germline CDR1 and CDR2 sequences are SGHRS and YFSETQ. The CDR3 extends over 15 amino acids.